The clone carrying this T cell receptor (beta chain) was picked up a small number of times. The data derive from a study of PD-1 blockade in mismatch repair-deficient tumors. Clones were read by immunoSEQ multiplex PCR, and TCRdb kept only the in-frame ones, dropping some. The data contain over 75,000 clones, 81% of them singletons. Germline assignment: CDR1 SGHNT and CDR2 YYREEE (reference sequence). Trimming cost V 4 bases and J 4 bases, with 18 bases left between them. The CDR3 length is 16 residues. J is TRBJ2-1 and V is TRBV5-4; D is perhaps TRBD2 (5 bases). The TCR was taken from an adult with mismatch repair-deficient cancer. Source: peripheral blood, taken 12 weeks after starting pembrolizumab. CDR3: CASSRADSTKYNEQFF. CDR3 nucleotide sequence: TGTGCCAGCAGCCGGGCGGACTCGACAAAGTACAATGAGCAGTTCTTC.